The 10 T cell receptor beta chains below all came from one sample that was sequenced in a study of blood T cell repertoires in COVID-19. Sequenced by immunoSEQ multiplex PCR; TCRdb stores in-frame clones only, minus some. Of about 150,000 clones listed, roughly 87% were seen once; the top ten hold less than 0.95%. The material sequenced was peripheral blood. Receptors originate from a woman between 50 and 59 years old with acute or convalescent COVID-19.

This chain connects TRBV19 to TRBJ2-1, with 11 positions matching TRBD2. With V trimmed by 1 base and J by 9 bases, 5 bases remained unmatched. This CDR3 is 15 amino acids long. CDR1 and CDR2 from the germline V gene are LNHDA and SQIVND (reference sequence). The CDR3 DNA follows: TGTGCCAGTAGTATAGCTAGCGGGAGGAGGGGTGAGCAGTTCTTC. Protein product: CASSIASGRRGEQFF.

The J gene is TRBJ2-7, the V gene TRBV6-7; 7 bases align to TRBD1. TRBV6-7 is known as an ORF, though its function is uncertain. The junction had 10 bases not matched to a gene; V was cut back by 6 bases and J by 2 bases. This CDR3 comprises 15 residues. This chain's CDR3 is CASRPGTAPTYEQYF. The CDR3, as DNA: TGTGCCAGCAGGCCAGGGACAGCCCCAACCTACGAGCAGTACTTC.

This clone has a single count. The CDR3 loop is CASSYDRDLPEAFF. The CDR3, as DNA: TGTGCCAGCAGCTACGACAGGGACTTACCCGAAGCTTTCTTT. V is TRBV7-9 and J is TRBJ1-1, with 7 bases lining up with TRBD1. V lost 4 bases to trimming and J lost 8 bases; unmatched junction nucleotides: 10. This CDR3 is built from 14 residues. Looked up from germline, CDR1 is SEHNR and CDR2 is FQNEAQ (reference sequence).

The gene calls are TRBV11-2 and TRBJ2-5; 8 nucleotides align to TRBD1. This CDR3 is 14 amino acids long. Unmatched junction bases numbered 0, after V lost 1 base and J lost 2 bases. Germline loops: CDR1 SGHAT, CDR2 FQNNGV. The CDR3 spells CASSLGTGQETQYF. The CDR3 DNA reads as TGTGCCAGCAGCTTAGGGACAGGGCAAGAGACCCAGTACTTC.

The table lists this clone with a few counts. CDR3 nucleotide sequence: TGCGCCAGCAGCGGATCACAGGGGGCAAACGAGCAGTACTTC. Protein: CASSGSQGANEQYF. The chain combines TRBV5-1 with TRBJ2-7; 9 bases fit TRBD1. The CDR3 consists of 14 residues. Trimming at V came to 4 bases and at J to 5 bases, leaving 7 bases not matched to a gene. Germline CDR1 SGHRS, CDR2 YFSETQ.

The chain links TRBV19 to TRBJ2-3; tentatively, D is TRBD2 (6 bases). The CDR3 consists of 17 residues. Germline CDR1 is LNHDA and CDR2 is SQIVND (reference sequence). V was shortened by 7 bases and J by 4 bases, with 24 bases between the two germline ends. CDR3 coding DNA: TGTGCCAGTACTACCCGAGGGGACTCCATGTGGTCAGATACGCAGTATTTT. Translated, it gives CASTTRGDSMWSDTQYF.

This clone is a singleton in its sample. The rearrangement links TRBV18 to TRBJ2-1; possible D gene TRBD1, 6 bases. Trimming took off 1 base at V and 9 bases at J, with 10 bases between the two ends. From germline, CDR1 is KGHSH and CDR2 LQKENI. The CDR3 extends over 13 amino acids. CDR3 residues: CASSPLSDSEQFF. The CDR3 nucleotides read TGTGCCAGCTCACCACTCTCGGACAGTGAGCAGTTCTTC.

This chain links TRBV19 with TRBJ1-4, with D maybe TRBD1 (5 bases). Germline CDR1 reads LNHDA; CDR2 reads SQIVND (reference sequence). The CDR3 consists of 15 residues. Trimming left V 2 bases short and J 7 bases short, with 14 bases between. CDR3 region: CASSINAGPGEKLFF. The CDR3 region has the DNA TGTGCCAGTAGTATAAACGCAGGGCCTGGTGAAAAACTGTTTTTT. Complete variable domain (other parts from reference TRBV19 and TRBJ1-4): DGGITQSPKYLFRKEGQNVTLSCEQNLNHDAMYWYRQDPGQGLRLIYYSQIVNDFQKGDIAEGYSVSREKKESFPLTVTSAQKNPTAFYLCASSINAGPGEKLFFGSGTQLSVL.

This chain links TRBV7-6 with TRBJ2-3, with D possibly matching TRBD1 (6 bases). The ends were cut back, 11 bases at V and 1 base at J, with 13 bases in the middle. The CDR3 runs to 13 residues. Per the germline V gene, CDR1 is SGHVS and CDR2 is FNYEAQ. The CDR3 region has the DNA TGTGCCGGCGGACAGCCGGGCACAGATACGCAGTATTTT. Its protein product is CAGGQPGTDTQYF.

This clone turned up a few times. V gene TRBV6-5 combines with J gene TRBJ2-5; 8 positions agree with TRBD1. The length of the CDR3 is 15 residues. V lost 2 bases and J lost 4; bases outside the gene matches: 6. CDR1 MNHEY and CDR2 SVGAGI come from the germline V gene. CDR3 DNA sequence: TGTGCCAGCAGTTACGCGACAGGGGAAGGAGAGACCCAGTACTTC. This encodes CASSYATGEGETQYF.